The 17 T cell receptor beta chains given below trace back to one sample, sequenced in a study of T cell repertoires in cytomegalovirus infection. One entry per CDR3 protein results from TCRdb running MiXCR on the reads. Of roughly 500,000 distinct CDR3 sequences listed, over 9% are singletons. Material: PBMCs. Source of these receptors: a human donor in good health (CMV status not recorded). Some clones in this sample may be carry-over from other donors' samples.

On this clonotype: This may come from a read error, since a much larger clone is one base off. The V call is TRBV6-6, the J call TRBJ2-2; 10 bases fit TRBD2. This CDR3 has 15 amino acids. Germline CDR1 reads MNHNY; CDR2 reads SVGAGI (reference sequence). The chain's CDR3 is CASSYISGGTGELCF. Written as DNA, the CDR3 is TGTGCCAGCAGTTACATTAGCGGGGGGACCGGGGAGCTGTGTTTT.

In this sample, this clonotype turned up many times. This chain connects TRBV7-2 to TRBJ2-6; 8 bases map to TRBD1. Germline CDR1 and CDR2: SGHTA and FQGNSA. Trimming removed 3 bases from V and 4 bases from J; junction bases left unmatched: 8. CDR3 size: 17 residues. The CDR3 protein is CASSFLLQGDGANVLTF. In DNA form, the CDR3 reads TGTGCCAGCAGCTTTCTACTACAGGGGGACGGGGCCAACGTCCTGACTTTC.

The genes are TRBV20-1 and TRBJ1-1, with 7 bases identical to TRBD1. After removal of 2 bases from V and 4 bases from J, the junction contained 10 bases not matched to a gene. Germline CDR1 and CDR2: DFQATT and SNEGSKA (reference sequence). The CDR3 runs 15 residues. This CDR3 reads CSARSSTGVGTEAFF. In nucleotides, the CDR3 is TGCAGTGCTAGATCGTCCACAGGGGTAGGCACTGAAGCTTTCTTT.

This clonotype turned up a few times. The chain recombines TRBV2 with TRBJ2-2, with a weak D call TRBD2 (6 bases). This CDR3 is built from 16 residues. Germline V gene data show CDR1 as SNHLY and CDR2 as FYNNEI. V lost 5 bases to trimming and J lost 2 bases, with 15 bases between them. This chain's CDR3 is CASSPLSGLNTGELFF. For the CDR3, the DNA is TGTGCCAGCAGTCCCCTGAGCGGGCTTAACACCGGGGAGCTGTTTTTT.

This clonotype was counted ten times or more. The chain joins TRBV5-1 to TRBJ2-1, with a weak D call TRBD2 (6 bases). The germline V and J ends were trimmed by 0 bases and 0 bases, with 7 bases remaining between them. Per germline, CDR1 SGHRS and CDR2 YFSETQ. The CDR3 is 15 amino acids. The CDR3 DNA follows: TGCGCCAGCAGCTTGGGGGGAGGCTCCTACAATGAGCAGTTCTTC. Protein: CASSLGGGSYNEQFF.

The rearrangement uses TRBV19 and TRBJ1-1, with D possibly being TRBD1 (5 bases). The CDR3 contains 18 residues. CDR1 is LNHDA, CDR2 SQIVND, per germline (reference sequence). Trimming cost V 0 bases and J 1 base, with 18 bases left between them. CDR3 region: CASSIDRGDGTENTEAFF. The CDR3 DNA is TGTGCCAGTAGTATAGATCGGGGTGACGGGACTGAGAACACTGAAGCTTTCTTT.

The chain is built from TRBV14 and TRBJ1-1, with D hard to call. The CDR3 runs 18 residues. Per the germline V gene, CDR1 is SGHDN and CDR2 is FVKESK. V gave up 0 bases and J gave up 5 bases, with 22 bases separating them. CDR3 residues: CASSQDRLGLWRWTEAFF. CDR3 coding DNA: TGTGCCAGCAGCCAAGATCGGTTAGGGTTGTGGAGATGGACTGAAGCTTTCTTT.

As DNA, the CDR3 is TGTGCCAGCAGAATTGACGGGACAACGAACACTGAAGCTTTCTTT. Amino acid sequence: CASRIDGTTNTEAFF. The rearrangement links TRBV2 to TRBJ1-1; tentative D call: TRBD1 (6 bases). V dropped 6 bases and J dropped 1 base, with 15 bases sitting between them. The CDR3 is made up of 15 amino acids. Germline V gene sequence: CDR1 SNHLY, CDR2 FYNNEI.

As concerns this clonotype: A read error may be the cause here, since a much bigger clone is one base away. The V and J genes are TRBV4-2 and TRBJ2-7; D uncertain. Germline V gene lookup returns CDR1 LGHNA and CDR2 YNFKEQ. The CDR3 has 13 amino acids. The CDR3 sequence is CTSSQGNLDEQYF. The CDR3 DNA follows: TGTACCAGCAGCCAAGGGAATCTTGACGAGCAGTACTTC.

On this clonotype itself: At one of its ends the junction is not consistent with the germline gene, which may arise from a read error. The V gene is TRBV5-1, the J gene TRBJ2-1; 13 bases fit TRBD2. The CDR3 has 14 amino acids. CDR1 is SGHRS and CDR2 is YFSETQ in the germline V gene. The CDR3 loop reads CASGPGTSGARKDF. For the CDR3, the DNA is TGCGCCAGCGGGCCCGGGACTAGCGGGGCCAGGAAGGACTTC.

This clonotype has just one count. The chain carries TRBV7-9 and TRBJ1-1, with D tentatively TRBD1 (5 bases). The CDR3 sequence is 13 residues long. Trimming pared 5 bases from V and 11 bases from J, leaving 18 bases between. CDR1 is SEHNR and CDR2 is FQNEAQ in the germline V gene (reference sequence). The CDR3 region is CASSPRRGVGAFF. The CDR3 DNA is TGTGCCAGCAGCCCGAGGCGGGGGGTCGGGGCTTTCTTT.

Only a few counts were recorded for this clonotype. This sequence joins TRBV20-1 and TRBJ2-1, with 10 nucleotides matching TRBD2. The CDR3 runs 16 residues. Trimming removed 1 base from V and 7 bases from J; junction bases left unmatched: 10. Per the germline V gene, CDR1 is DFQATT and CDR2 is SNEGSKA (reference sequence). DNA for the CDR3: TGCAGTGCTAGAGCCCCCCTAGCGGGGGTTCGGAATGAGCAGTTCTTC. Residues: CSARAPLAGVRNEQFF.

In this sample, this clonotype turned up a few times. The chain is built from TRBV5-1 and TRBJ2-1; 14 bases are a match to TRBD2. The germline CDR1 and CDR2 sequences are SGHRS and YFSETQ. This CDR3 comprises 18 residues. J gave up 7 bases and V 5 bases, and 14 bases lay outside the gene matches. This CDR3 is CASSLTSGGAKPGNEQFF. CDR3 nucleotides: TGCGCCAGCAGTCTGACTAGCGGGGGGGCGAAACCTGGGAATGAGCAGTTCTTC.

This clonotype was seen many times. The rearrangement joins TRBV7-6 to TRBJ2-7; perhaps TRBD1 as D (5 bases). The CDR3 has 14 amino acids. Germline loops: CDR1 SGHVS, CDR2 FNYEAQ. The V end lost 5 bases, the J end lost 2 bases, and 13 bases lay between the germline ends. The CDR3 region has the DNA TGTGCCAGCAGCCCCGGACACCTTACCTACGAGCAGTACTTC. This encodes CASSPGHLTYEQYF.

The CDR3 reads CASRTGVNIEAFF. For the CDR3, the DNA is TGTGCCAGCAGGACGGGGGTGAATATTGAAGCTTTCTTT. This chain connects TRBV6-1 to TRBJ1-1, with D possibly matching TRBD1 (5 bases). This CDR3 region has 13 residues. Germline V gene sequence: CDR1 MNHNS, CDR2 SASEGT. The germline V and J ends were trimmed by 6 bases and 7 bases, with 15 bases remaining between them.

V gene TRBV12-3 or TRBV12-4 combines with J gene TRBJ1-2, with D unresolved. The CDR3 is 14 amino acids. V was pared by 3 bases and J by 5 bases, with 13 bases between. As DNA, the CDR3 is TGTGCCAGCAGTTTTTCCACCCTGGCGTATGGCTACACCTTC. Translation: CASSFSTLAYGYTF.

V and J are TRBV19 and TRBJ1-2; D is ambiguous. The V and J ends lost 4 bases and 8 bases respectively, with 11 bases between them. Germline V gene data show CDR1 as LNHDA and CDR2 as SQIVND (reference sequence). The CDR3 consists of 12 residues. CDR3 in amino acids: CASSTFSEGYTF. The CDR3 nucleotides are TGTGCCAGTAGTACTTTTTCAGAAGGCTACACCTTC.